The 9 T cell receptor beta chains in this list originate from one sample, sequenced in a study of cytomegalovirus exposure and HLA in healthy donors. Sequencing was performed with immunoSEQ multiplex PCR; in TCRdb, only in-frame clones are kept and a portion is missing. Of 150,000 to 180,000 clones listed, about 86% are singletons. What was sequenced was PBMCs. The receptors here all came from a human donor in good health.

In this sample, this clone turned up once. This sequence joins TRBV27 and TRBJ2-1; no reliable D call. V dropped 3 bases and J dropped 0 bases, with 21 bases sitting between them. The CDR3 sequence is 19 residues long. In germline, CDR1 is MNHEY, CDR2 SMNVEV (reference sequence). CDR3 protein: CASSFLYVTAQSSYNEQFF. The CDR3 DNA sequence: TGTGCCAGCAGTTTCTTATATGTGACTGCTCAGAGCTCCTACAATGAGCAGTTCTTC.

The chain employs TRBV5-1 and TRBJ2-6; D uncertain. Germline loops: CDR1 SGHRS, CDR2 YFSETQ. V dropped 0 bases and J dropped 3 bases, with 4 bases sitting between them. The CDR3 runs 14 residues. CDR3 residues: CASSLVRGANVLTF. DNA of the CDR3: TGCGCCAGCAGCTTGGTCCGTGGGGCCAACGTCCTGACTTTC.

CDR3: CASRAGTKKETQYF. For the CDR3, the DNA is TGTGCCAGCAGAGCCGGGACAAAAAAAGAGACCCAGTACTTC. The gene calls are TRBV6-1 and TRBJ2-5, with D possibly being TRBD1 (6 bases). CDR3 length: 14 amino acids. Per the germline V gene, CDR1 is MNHNS and CDR2 is SASEGT. V was trimmed by 6 bases and J by 3 bases, leaving 14 bases between them.

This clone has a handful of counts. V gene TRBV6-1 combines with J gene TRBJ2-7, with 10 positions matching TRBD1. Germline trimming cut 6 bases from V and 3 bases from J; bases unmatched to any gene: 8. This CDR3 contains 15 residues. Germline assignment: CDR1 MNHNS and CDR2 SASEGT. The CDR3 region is CASSKIRDRGYEQYF. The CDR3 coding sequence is TGTGCCAGCAGCAAGATCCGGGACAGGGGCTACGAGCAGTACTTC.

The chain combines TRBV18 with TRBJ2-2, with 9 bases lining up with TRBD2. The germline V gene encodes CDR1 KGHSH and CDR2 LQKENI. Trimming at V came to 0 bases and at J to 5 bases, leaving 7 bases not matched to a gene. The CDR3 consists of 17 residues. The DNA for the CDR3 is TGTGCCAGCTCACCACCGCTGAGCGGGGGGCGGACCGGGGAGCTGTTTTTT. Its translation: CASSPPLSGGRTGELFF.

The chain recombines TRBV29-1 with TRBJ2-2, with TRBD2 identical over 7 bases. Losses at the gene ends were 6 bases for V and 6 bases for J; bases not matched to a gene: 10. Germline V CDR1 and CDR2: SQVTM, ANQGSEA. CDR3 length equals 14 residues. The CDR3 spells CSVEIGTMAGELFF. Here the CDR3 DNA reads TGCAGCGTCGAAATAGGGACTATGGCCGGGGAGCTGTTTTTT.

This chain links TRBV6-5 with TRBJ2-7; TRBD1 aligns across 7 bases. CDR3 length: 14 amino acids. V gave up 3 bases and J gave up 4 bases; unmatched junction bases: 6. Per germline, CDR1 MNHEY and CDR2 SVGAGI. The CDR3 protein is CASSYRGPWYEQYF. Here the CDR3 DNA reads TGTGCCAGCAGTTATAGGGGGCCTTGGTACGAGCAGTACTTC.

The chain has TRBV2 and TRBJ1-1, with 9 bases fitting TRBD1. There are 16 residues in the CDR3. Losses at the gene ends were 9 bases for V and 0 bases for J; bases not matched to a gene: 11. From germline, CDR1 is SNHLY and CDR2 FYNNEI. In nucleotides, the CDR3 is TGTGCCAGTGAATGGGACAGGGAGGCGATGAACACTGAAGCTTTCTTT. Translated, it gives CASEWDREAMNTEAFF.

The CDR3 nucleotides read TGTGCCACAAAGAGGGGGGGAGGGGGCTACGAGCAGTACTTC. This codes for CATKRGGGGYEQYF. The rearrangement links TRBV28 to TRBJ2-7, with D tentatively TRBD2 (7 bases). V was clipped by 10 bases and J by 3 bases, with 19 bases between them. Germline CDR1 is MDHEN and CDR2 is SYDVKM. The CDR3 is 14 residues long.